This entry features one T cell receptor (beta chain) sequence. Its antigen is unidentified. In the PCR, 60 Vbeta and 13 Jbeta primers were used. Clones were read by immunoSEQ multiplex PCR, and TCRdb kept only the in-frame ones, dropping some. In the table there are about 120,000 clones, about three quarters of which are singletons. The sample originates from a study of cytomegalovirus exposure and HLA in healthy donors. Overall study findings and caveats: For most TCR beta V segments, an earlier analysis put the productive rate at about 87% or about 30% of the time.

The CDR3 has 15 residues. CDR1 is LNHDA, CDR2 SQIVND, per germline (reference sequence). Trimming took 6 bases from V and 2 from J; bases not matched to a gene: 5. The genes are TRBV19 and TRBJ2-1, with 9 positions matching TRBD2. This sequence was found in a man in his 60s in good health and CMV-seropositive. The sample taken for sequencing was PBMCs. CDR3 nucleotides: TGTGCCAGTAGGCTAGCGGGACCACCCTACAATGAGCAGTTCTTC. This gives the protein CASRLAGPPYNEQFF.